This TCR beta chain originates from a study of T cell repertoires in cytomegalovirus infection. On the study more broadly: Epitope selection comprised recently identified HLA-C-restricted CMV epitopes and well-studied HLA-B-restricted CMV epitopes. Study-level points and caveats: Carriers of CMV and the relevant HLA type were discriminated by public TCR beta frequency. HLA-C-restricted TCR beta clonotypes specific for CMV led the ex vivo response.

This clonotype was recorded a few times. What it recognizes is unknown. Each CDR3 protein is one row after TCRdb ran MiXCR on the reads. The sample has 110,000 or so distinct CDR3 sequences; roughly 31% are singletons. CDR1 is MNHNY, CDR2 SVGAGI, per germline (reference sequence). This CDR3 has 11 residues. Trimming shortened V by 4 bases and J by 10 bases, and 10 bases separated the two germline ends. Specimen: CD8+ T cells from cultured PBMCs, collected from culture after CMV antigen stimulation. The sequence came from a human donor in good health (CMV status not recorded). Some clones in this sample may be carry-over from other donors' samples. The V call is TRBV6-6, the J call TRBJ1-1, with D hard to call. In DNA form, the CDR3 reads TGTGCCAGCAGTTGGTCCCGTGGAGCTTTCTTT. It yields the protein CASSWSRGAFF.